This TCR beta chain derives from a study of shared clonotypes between healthy human individuals. The V segment lost 3 bases and the J segment 6 bases; nucleotides outside the gene matches: 4. Germline CDR1 reads KGHSH; CDR2 reads LQKENI. The CDR3 runs 15 residues. For each subset, genomic DNA was distributed in equal portions over several immunoSEQ plates. Ten immunoSEQ deep assay plates were used to sequence unsorted PBMC DNA. Only in-frame clones appear in the TCRdb table, and some are missing; sequencing was by immunoSEQ multiplex PCR. The sample lists roughly 450,000 clones, 79% occurring once. The specimen sequenced was PBMCs. The receptor comes from a woman in her 40s in good health. Some clones in this sample may be carry-over from other donors' samples. The chain couples TRBV18 to TRBJ2-1; 11 bases match TRBD2. The CDR3 loop is CASSPETSGINEQFF. The CDR3 DNA reads as TGTGCCAGCTCACCCGAGACTAGCGGGATCAATGAGCAGTTCTTC.